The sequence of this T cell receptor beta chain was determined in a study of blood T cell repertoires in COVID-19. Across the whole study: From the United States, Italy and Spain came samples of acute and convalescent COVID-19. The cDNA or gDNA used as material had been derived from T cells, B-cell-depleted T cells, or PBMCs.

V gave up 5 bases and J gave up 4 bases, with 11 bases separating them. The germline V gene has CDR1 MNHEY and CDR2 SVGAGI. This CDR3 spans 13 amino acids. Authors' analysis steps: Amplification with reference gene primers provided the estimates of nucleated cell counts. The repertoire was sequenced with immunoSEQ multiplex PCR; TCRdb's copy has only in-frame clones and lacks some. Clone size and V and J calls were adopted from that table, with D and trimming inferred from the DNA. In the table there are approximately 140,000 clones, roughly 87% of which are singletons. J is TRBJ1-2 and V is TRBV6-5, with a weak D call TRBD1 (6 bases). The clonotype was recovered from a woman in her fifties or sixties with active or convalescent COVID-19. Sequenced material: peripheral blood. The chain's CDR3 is CASSPDRIYGYTF. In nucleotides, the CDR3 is TGTGCCAGCAGTCCAGACAGGATCTATGGCTACACCTTC.